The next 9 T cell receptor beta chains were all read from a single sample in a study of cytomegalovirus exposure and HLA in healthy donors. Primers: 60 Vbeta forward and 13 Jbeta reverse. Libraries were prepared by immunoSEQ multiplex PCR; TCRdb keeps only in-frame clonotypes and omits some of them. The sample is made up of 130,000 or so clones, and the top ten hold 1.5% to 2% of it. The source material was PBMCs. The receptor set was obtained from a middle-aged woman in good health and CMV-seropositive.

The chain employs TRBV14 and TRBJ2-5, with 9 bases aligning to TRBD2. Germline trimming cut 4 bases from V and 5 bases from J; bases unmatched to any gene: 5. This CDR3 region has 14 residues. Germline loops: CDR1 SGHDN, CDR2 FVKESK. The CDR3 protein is CASSPGLAGETQYF. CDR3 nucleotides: TGTGCCAGCAGCCCGGGACTAGCTGGGGAGACCCAGTACTTC.

The CDR3 DNA follows: TGTGCCAGCAGCTTAGGGGGGGGTGGTGGAGAAAAACTGTTTTTT. Its translation is CASSLGGGGGEKLFF. This chain joins TRBV7-6 and TRBJ1-4, with D perhaps TRBD1 (5 bases). Germline V CDR1 and CDR2: SGHVS, FNYEAQ. The CDR3 runs 15 residues. The V gene lost 1 base and the J gene lost 8 bases, with 14 bases spanning the gap.

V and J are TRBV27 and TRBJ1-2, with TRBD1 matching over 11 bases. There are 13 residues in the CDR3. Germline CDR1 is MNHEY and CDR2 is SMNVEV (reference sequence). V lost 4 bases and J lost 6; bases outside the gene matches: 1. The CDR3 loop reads CASSWTGGDGYTF. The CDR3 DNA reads TGTGCCAGCAGTTGGACAGGGGGCGATGGCTACACCTTC.

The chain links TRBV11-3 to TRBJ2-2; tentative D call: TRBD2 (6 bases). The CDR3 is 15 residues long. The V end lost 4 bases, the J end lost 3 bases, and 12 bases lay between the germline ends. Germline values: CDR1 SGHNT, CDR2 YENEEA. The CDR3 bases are TGTGCCAGCAGCTCGGCTAGCGTATACACCGGGGAGCTGTTTTTT. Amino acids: CASSSASVYTGELFF.

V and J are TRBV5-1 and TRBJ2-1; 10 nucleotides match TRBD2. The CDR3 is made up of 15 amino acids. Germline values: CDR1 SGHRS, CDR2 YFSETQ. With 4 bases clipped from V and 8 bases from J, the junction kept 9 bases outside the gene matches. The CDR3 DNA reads TGCGCCAGCAGCCCCGGACTAGCGGAGCTGGATGAGCAGTTCTTC. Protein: CASSPGLAELDEQFF.

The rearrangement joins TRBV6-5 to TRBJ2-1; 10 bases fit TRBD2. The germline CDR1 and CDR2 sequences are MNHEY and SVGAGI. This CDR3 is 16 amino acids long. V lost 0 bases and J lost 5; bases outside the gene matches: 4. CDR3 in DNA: TGTGCCAGCAGTTACTCTAGCGGGAGGCCCAACAATGAGCAGTTCTTC. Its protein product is CASSYSSGRPNNEQFF.

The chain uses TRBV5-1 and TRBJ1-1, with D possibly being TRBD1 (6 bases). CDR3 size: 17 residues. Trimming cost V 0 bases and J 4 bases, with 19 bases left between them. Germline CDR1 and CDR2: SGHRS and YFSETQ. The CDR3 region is CASSLDLQGGVTTEAFF. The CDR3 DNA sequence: TGCGCCAGCAGCTTGGATTTACAGGGCGGTGTGACCACTGAAGCTTTCTTT. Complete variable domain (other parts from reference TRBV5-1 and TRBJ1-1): KAGVTQTPRYLIKTRGQQVTLSCSPISGHRSVSWYQQTPGQGLQFLFEYFSETQRNKGNFPGRFSGRQFSNSRSEMNVSTLELGDSALYLCASSLDLQGGVTTEAFFGQGTRLTVV.

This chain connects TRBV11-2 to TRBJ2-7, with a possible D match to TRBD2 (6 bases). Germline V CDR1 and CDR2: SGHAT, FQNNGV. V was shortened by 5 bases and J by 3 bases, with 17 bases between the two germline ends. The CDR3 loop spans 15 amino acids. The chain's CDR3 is CASSVRRDSSYEQYF. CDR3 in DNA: TGTGCCAGCAGCGTGAGGCGGGATAGTAGCTACGAGCAGTACTTC. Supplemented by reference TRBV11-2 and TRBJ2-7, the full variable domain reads EAGVAQSPRYKIIEKRQSVAFWCNPISGHATLYWYQQILGQGPKLLIQFQNNGVVDDSQLPKDRFSAERLKGVDSTLKIQPAKLEDSAVYLCASSVRRDSSYEQYFGPGTRLTVT.

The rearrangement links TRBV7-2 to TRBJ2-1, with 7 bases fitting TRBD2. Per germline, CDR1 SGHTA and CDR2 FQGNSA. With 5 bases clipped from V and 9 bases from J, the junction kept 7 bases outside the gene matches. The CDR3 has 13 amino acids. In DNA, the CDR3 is TGTGCCAGCAGCGCCCGGACTAGTAGTGAGCAGTTCTTC. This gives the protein CASSARTSSEQFF.